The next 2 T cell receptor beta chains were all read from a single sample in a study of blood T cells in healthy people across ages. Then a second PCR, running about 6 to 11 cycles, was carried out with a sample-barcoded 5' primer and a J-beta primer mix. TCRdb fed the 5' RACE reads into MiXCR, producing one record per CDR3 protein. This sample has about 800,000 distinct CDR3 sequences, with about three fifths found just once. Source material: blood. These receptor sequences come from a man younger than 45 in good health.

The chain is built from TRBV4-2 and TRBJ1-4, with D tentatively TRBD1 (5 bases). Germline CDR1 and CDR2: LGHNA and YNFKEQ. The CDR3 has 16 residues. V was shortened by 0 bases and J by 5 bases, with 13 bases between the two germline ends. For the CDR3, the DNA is TGTGCCAGCAGCCAAGATGGGCAGGGACGAAATGAAAAACTGTTTTTT. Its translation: CASSQDGQGRNEKLFF.

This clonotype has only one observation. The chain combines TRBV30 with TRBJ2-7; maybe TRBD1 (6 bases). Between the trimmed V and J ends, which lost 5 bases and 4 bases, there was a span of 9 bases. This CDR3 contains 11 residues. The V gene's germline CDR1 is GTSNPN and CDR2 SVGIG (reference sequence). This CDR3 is CAWGQGYEQYF. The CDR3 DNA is TGTGCCTGGGGTCAGGGGTACGAGCAGTACTTC.